One sample yielded the 32 T cell receptor beta chains listed below, sequenced in a study of blood T cell repertoires in COVID-19. Clones were read by immunoSEQ multiplex PCR, and TCRdb kept only the in-frame ones, dropping some. The table lists about 110,000 clones, 65% to 90% of them singletons. Input material: peripheral blood. The source of these receptors is an older woman with acute or convalescent COVID-19.

The chain carries TRBV5-4 and TRBJ2-1; 10 bases align to TRBD2. With V trimmed by 3 bases and J by 0 bases, 6 bases remained unmatched. The germline V gene encodes CDR1 SGHNT and CDR2 YYREEE (reference sequence). The CDR3 extends over 17 amino acids. As DNA, the CDR3 is TGTGCCAGCAGCTCTAGCGGGGGCCAAAGCTCCTACAATGAGCAGTTCTTC. Protein product: CASSSSGGQSSYNEQFF.

The V gene is TRBV10-3, the J gene TRBJ2-3, with D maybe TRBD1 (6 bases). This CDR3 region has 14 residues. From germline, CDR1 is ENHRY and CDR2 SYGVKD. The V end was cut by 2 bases, the J end by 6 bases, with 12 bases between. DNA for the CDR3: TGTGCCATCAGTGAGCCCTACCAGGGGGATACGCAGTATTTT. This translates into CAISEPYQGDTQYF.

V usage is TRBV30 and J usage is TRBJ2-7; D is possibly TRBD2 (5 bases). The CDR3 has 14 amino acids. Trimming removed 7 bases at V and 3 bases at J, with 19 bases between. Germline V gene sequence: CDR1 GTSNPN, CDR2 SVGIG (reference sequence). DNA for the CDR3: TGTGCCTATCGCGTAGGAGGACGGGGCTACGAGCAGTACTTC. This translates into CAYRVGGRGYEQYF.

The chain has TRBV7-2 and TRBJ1-2; D is unresolved. Per the germline V gene, CDR1 is SGHTA and CDR2 is FQGNSA. CDR3 length: 15 amino acids. V lost 0 bases and J lost 7, with 15 bases in between. CDR3 amino acids: CASSLATANGGGYTF. CDR3 DNA: TGTGCCAGCAGCTTAGCCACAGCCAACGGTGGTGGCTACACCTTC.

This rearrangement joins TRBV4-2 to TRBJ1-6; 8 bases are a match to TRBD1. The CDR3 is 16 residues long. After removal of 1 base from V and 7 bases from J, the junction contained 6 bases not matched to a gene. Germline loops: CDR1 LGHNA, CDR2 YNFKEQ. This chain's CDR3 is CASSQGRTGLNSPLHF. DNA for the CDR3: TGTGCCAGCAGCCAAGGCCGGACAGGGTTGAATTCACCCCTCCACTTT.

In this sample, this clone turned up a few times. The V gene is TRBV7-2, the J gene TRBJ2-5; 7 bases match TRBD2. Per germline, CDR1 SGHTA and CDR2 FQGNSA. V was clipped by 1 base and J by 2 bases; unmatched bases: 7. There are 16 residues in the CDR3. The CDR3 DNA reads as TGTGCCAGCAGCTTAGACTCGGGGCGGGGGCAAGAGACCCAGTACTTC. Amino acids: CASSLDSGRGQETQYF.

The chain carries TRBV7-8 and TRBJ1-2, with D unresolved. The CDR3 totals 14 residues. CDR1 is SGHVS, CDR2 FQNEAQ, per germline. Trimming took off 1 base at V and 4 bases at J, with 10 bases between the two ends. The CDR3 sequence is CASSLGGQAYGYTF. DNA of the CDR3: TGTGCCAGCAGCTTAGGCGGGCAGGCCTATGGCTACACCTTC.

The chain employs TRBV9 and TRBJ2-7, with 7 bases matching TRBD1. The CDR3 is 15 residues long. Germline assignment: CDR1 SGDLS and CDR2 YYNGEE. After removal of 0 bases from V and 4 bases from J, the junction contained 7 bases not matched to a gene. CDR3 sequence reads: CASSVAHGTAYEQYF. The CDR3 nucleotides are TGTGCCAGCAGCGTAGCTCACGGGACAGCTTACGAGCAGTACTTC.

The V and J genes are TRBV2 and TRBJ1-1; D is unclear. CDR3 size: 14 residues. Deletions cut 6 bases from V and 1 base from J, with 12 bases between. Germline CDR1 and CDR2: SNHLY and FYNNEI. DNA for the CDR3: TGTGCCAGCAGCGTTACAGCTAAGAACACTGAAGCTTTCTTT. This sequence encodes CASSVTAKNTEAFF. Variable domain in full (rest from reference TRBV2 and TRBJ1-1): EPEVTQTPSHQVTQMGQEVILRCVPISNHLYFYWYRQILGQKVEFLVSFYNNEISEKSEIFDDQFSVERPDGSNFTLKIRSTKLEDSAMYFCASSVTAKNTEAFFGQGTRLTVV.

The V and J genes are TRBV19 and TRBJ2-5; tentative D call: TRBD1 (6 bases). This CDR3 has 14 residues. Germline V CDR1 and CDR2: LNHDA, SQIVND (reference sequence). V was clipped by 5 bases and J by 4 bases, with 14 bases between them. CDR3 coding DNA: TGTGCCAGTAGTGTAACACAGGGTCCAGAGACCCAGTACTTC. The encoded protein is CASSVTQGPETQYF.

The chain uses TRBV28 and TRBJ1-5; tentative D call: TRBD1 (5 bases). V was trimmed by 1 base and J by 5 bases, leaving 9 bases between them. The length of the CDR3 is 14 residues. Germline CDR1 reads MDHEN; CDR2 reads SYDVKM. CDR3 sequence reads: CASSLSGAYQPQHF. CDR3 coding DNA: TGTGCCAGCAGTTTATCTGGGGCCTATCAGCCCCAGCATTTT. The full variable domain, with the rest looked up from reference TRBV28 and TRBJ1-5, is DVKVTQSSRYLVKRTGEKVFLECVQDMDHENMFWYRQDPGLGLRLIYFSYDVKMKEKGDIPEGYSVSREKKERFSLILESASTNQTSMYLCASSLSGAYQPQHFGDGTRLSIL.

The chain links TRBV5-4 to TRBJ2-2; a weak D match, TRBD2 (6 bases). From germline, CDR1 is SGHNT and CDR2 YYREEE (reference sequence). The CDR3 spans 16 residues. V lost 3 bases to trimming and J lost 3 bases, with 15 bases between them. CDR3 amino acids: CASSSLGGSDTGELFF. The CDR3 coding sequence is TGTGCCAGCAGCTCGCTGGGGGGATCTGACACCGGGGAGCTGTTTTTT. The complete variable domain, with remaining parts taken from reference TRBV5-4 and TRBJ2-2, reads ETGVTQSPTHLIKTRGQQVTLRCSSQSGHNTVSWYQQALGQGPQFIFQYYREEENGRGNFPPRFSGLQFPNYSSELNVNALELDDSALYLCASSSLGGSDTGELFFGEGSRLTVL.

The chain carries TRBV7-8 and TRBJ2-3, with 7 bases matching TRBD1. Germline assignment: CDR1 SGHVS and CDR2 FQNEAQ. Trimming removed 4 bases from V and 2 bases from J; junction bases left unmatched: 6. This CDR3 comprises 15 residues. The CDR3 DNA sequence: TGTGCCAGCAGCTCGGACAGGCACCCCACAGATACGCAGTATTTT. This codes for CASSSDRHPTDTQYF.

The rearrangement joins TRBV5-1 to TRBJ1-2; weak D call: TRBD1 (5 bases). Deletions cut 1 base from V and 1 base from J, with 14 bases between. The CDR3 extends over 16 amino acids. Germline V gene data show CDR1 as SGHRS and CDR2 as YFSETQ. The CDR3 loop reads CASSLSRDSDNYGYTF. In nucleotides, the CDR3 is TGCGCCAGCAGCTTGTCGCGCGACAGCGATAACTATGGCTACACCTTC.

CDR3 bases: TGCGCCAGCAGCACGGCCGGGACTAGCGGGGGCACAGATACGCAGTATTTT. Residues: CASSTAGTSGGTDTQYF. The chain combines TRBV5-1 with TRBJ2-3; 13 bases line up with TRBD2. From germline, CDR1 is SGHRS and CDR2 YFSETQ. The CDR3 runs 17 residues. V shed 4 bases, J shed 1 base, and the junction held 6 bases outside the gene matches. The full variable domain, rest sourced from reference TRBV5-1 and TRBJ2-3, is KAGVTQTPRYLIKTRGQQVTLSCSPISGHRSVSWYQQTPGQGLQFLFEYFSETQRNKGNFPGRFSGRQFSNSRSEMNVSTLELGDSALYLCASSTAGTSGGTDTQYFGPGTRLTVL.

The rearrangement links TRBV10-3 to TRBJ1-1; 8 bases agree with TRBD1. CDR3 length equals 13 residues. Germline assignment: CDR1 ENHRY and CDR2 SYGVKD. With 9 bases clipped from V and 10 bases from J, the junction kept 13 bases outside the gene matches. For the CDR3, the DNA is TGTGCCATTGGACAGGGAGAAGGGCCTGGAGCTTTCTTT. Translated: CAIGQGEGPGAFF.

The chain combines TRBV9 with TRBJ2-3; 15 positions agree with TRBD2. V shed 4 bases, J shed 2 bases, and the junction held 14 bases outside the gene matches. Germline CDR1 SGDLS, CDR2 YYNGEE. The CDR3 has 20 residues. As DNA, the CDR3 is TGTGCCAGCAGCCCTTCACCGGGACTAGCGGGGGGTCCCTTCACAGATACGCAGTATTTT. Residues: CASSPSPGLAGGPFTDTQYF.

The chain is built from TRBV29-1 and TRBJ1-2, with a tentative D call TRBD1 (5 bases). V was clipped by 0 bases and J by 4 bases, with 12 bases between them. Per germline, CDR1 SQVTM and CDR2 ANQGSEA. The CDR3 consists of 14 residues. This chain's CDR3 is CSVEDGRASYGYTF. CDR3 in DNA: TGCAGCGTTGAAGATGGCAGGGCTTCCTATGGCTACACCTTC.

This chain uses TRBV11-2 with TRBJ2-2; tentative D call: TRBD1 (6 bases). The V and J ends lost 5 bases and 1 base respectively, with 17 bases between them. The CDR3 spans 17 residues. Germline CDR1 is SGHAT and CDR2 is FQNNGV. For the CDR3, the DNA is TGTGCCAGCAGCGCCACGACGAGACAGGAGAACACCGGGGAGCTGTTTTTT. Its protein is CASSATTRQENTGELFF. Complete variable domain (other parts from reference TRBV11-2 and TRBJ2-2): EAGVAQSPRYKIIEKRQSVAFWCNPISGHATLYWYQQILGQGPKLLIQFQNNGVVDDSQLPKDRFSAERLKGVDSTLKIQPAKLEDSAVYLCASSATTRQENTGELFFGEGSRLTVL.

The chain recombines TRBV5-6 with TRBJ1-2; D is ambiguous. This CDR3 has 14 residues. Germline values: CDR1 SGHDT, CDR2 YYEEEE. The V end was cut by 1 base, the J end by 7 bases, with 14 bases between. The CDR3 coding sequence is TGTGCCAGCAGCTTGTACCGGGGTACTAGTGGCTACACCTTC. Translating gives CASSLYRGTSGYTF.

With respect to this clone: Other DNA sequences in the same sample also yield this CDR3. The genes are TRBV7-2 and TRBJ2-1; the D gene is possibly TRBD1 (5 bases). The ends were cut back, 1 base at V and 4 bases at J, with 11 bases in the middle. The germline CDR1 and CDR2 sequences are SGHTA and FQGNSA. The CDR3 totals 15 residues. The CDR3, as DNA: TGTGCCAGCAGCTTAGGTCGTGGGGCTTACAATGAGCAGTTCTTC. This gives the protein CASSLGRGAYNEQFF.

The CDR3 reads CASTWAWNTEAFF. Here the CDR3 DNA reads TGTGCCTCCACGTGGGCCTGGAACACTGAAGCTTTCTTT. This chain joins TRBV11-1 and TRBJ1-1; the D is unclear. The CDR3 contains 13 residues. CDR1 is SGHAT, CDR2 FQDESV, per germline (reference sequence). V gave up 11 bases and J gave up 1 base, with 14 bases separating them.

V is TRBV7-3 and J is TRBJ2-2; 7 nucleotides agree with TRBD2. Germline CDR1 is SGHTA and CDR2 is FQGTGA. The CDR3 has 17 residues. Trimming took 5 bases from V and 2 from J; bases not matched to a gene: 11. CDR3 loop: CASSLIPSSGNTGELFF. The CDR3 coding sequence is TGTGCCAGCAGCCTAATCCCCTCTAGCGGAAACACCGGGGAGCTGTTTTTT.

The chain combines TRBV29-1 with TRBJ2-3; 9 bases match TRBD1. This CDR3 has 14 amino acids. V trimming: 4 bases; J trimming: 3 bases; junction bases outside the gene matches: 5. The germline gives CDR1 SQVTM, CDR2 ANQGSEA. The CDR3 coding sequence is TGCAGCGTTGTGCACAGGGGGCCGACAGATACGCAGTATTTT. Its translation: CSVVHRGPTDTQYF.

The chain carries TRBV20-1 and TRBJ2-1, with 11 bases identical to TRBD2. Per germline, CDR1 DFQATT and CDR2 SNEGSKA (reference sequence). The CDR3 is 17 amino acids. V lost 3 bases and J lost 4; bases outside the gene matches: 11. The CDR3 coding sequence is TGCAGTGCTAGTCTCGGGCTAGCGGGGGGTTCGTACAATGAGCAGTTCTTC. This encodes CSASLGLAGGSYNEQFF.

The rearrangement uses TRBV7-7 and TRBJ2-5; 7 nucleotides line up with TRBD1. The germline gives CDR1 SSHAT, CDR2 FNYEAQ (reference sequence). V was pared by 5 bases and J by 2 bases, with 8 bases of the junction left unmatched. The CDR3 totals 15 residues. In DNA, the CDR3 is TGTGCCAGCAGCGCTGGGACAGCGGTACAAGAGACCCAGTACTTC. This translates into CASSAGTAVQETQYF.

With regard to this clone: Other nucleotide sequences from this sample produce the same CDR3. The chain recombines TRBV29-1 with TRBJ2-3; D gene ambiguous. Germline V gene sequence: CDR1 SQVTM, CDR2 ANQGSEA. CDR3 length: 12 residues. V gave up 4 bases and J gave up 1 base, with 6 bases separating them. CDR3 nucleotide sequence: TGCAGCGTTGGGCAGGGCACAGATACGCAGTATTTT. Protein sequence: CSVGQGTDTQYF.

The J gene is TRBJ2-1, the V gene TRBV12-5; 13 positions agree with TRBD2. The V gene's germline CDR1 is LGHNT and CDR2 FRNRAP. The V and J ends lost 1 base and 6 bases, in that order; junction bases with no gene match: 6. This CDR3 has 17 residues. Written as DNA, the CDR3 is TGTGCTAGTGGTTTGGCCTTCGGGACTAGCGGGGCCAATGAGCAGTTCTTC. Translated, it gives CASGLAFGTSGANEQFF.

This clone has only one observation. The V call is TRBV19, the J call TRBJ1-1, with TRBD1 identical over 8 bases. Germline CDR1 and CDR2: LNHDA and SQIVND (reference sequence). CDR3 length: 14 residues. V shed 4 bases and J 4 bases; nucleotides not matched to a gene: 5. The CDR3 DNA reads TGTGCCAGTAGTAGGGCAGGGGGCACCACTGAAGCTTTCTTT. It is translated as CASSRAGGTTEAFF.

This clone was counted a few times. The CDR3 reads CATSRDDSFYGYTF. The CDR3 nucleotides are TGTGCCACCAGCAGAGATGACAGCTTCTATGGCTACACCTTC. V gene TRBV15 combines with J gene TRBJ1-2, with D tentatively TRBD1 (5 bases). Trimming left V 0 bases short and J 4 bases short, with 9 bases between. The CDR3 is made up of 14 amino acids. CDR1 and CDR2 from the germline V gene are LNHNV and YYDKDF (reference sequence).

J is TRBJ2-7 and V is TRBV11-2; TRBD1 agrees at 9 bases. V lost 4 bases to trimming and J lost 1 base; unmatched junction nucleotides: 5. The CDR3 is 15 residues long. Germline V lookup: CDR1 SGHAT, CDR2 FQNNGV. The chain's CDR3 is CASSSWTGESYEQYF. The CDR3 bases are TGTGCCAGCAGCTCATGGACAGGGGAATCCTACGAGCAGTACTTC.

This clone has just one count. V usage is TRBV19 and J usage is TRBJ2-3, with 9 nucleotides matching TRBD1. The CDR3 loop spans 15 amino acids. The V segment lost 6 bases and the J segment 4 bases; nucleotides outside the gene matches: 8. The germline CDR1 and CDR2 sequences are LNHDA and SQIVND (reference sequence). CDR3 sequence reads: CASRPQQGAPDTQYF. The DNA for the CDR3 is TGTGCCAGTAGACCTCAACAGGGGGCCCCAGATACGCAGTATTTT.